The 7 T cell receptor beta chains listed next were all sequenced from one sample in a study of OX40 agonist ivuxolimab in advanced cancers. Only in-frame clones appear in the TCRdb table, and some are missing; sequencing was by immunoSEQ multiplex PCR. The sample contains tens of thousands of clones, 85% to 90% of which appear only once. Source: CD4+ or CD8+ T cells sorted from blood, taken in a trial of the OX40 agonist ivuxolimab. The receptors here all came from an adult with an advanced solid tumor such as melanoma, head and neck, liver or kidney cancer.

The chain couples TRBV11-2 to TRBJ2-3; 10 bases are a match to TRBD1. Germline CDR1 and CDR2: SGHAT and FQNNGV. V shed 5 bases, J shed 2 bases, and the junction held 7 bases outside the gene matches. The CDR3 consists of 16 residues. Here the CDR3 DNA reads TGTGCCAGCAGCACGGGACAGGGGACACTCACAGATACGCAGTATTTT. It is translated as CASSTGQGTLTDTQYF.

There are a few counts of this clone. The V and J genes are TRBV7-9 and TRBJ2-4; D is uncertain. V lost 4 bases to trimming and J lost 8 bases, with 6 bases between them. CDR3 length equals 11 residues. From germline, CDR1 is SEHNR and CDR2 FQNEAQ (reference sequence). CDR3 in DNA: TGTGCCAGCAGCTGGGTAGACATTCAGTACTTC. It specifies CASSWVDIQYF.

Only one count was recorded for this clone. The chain uses TRBV19 and TRBJ1-3; D not resolved. V was cut by 6 bases and J by 4 bases, with 7 bases left in between. The CDR3 runs to 12 residues. Germline lookup yields CDR1 LNHDA and CDR2 SQIVND (reference sequence). CDR3 in amino acids: CASSREGNTIYF. CDR3 in DNA: TGTGCCAGTAGCCGGGAAGGAAACACCATATATTTT.

The V gene is TRBV28, the J gene TRBJ1-1; possibly TRBD1 for D (6 bases). Germline lookup yields CDR1 MDHEN and CDR2 SYDVKM. The V end was cut by 6 bases, the J end by 4 bases, with 12 bases between. The CDR3 is made up of 13 amino acids. The CDR3 DNA reads TGTGCCAGCAGCCCGGTCAGGGGCACTGAAGCTTTCTTT. It encodes CASSPVRGTEAFF.

This clone appeared once. The chain employs TRBV6-6 and TRBJ2-3; D unclear. The CDR3 is 15 amino acids. The germline CDR1 and CDR2 sequences are MNHNY and SVGAGI (reference sequence). V was pared by 4 bases and J by 2 bases, with 13 bases between. This CDR3 reads CASSLALTTTDTQYF. CDR3 bases: TGTGCCAGCAGTTTGGCACTCACTACCACAGATACGCAGTATTTT.

This chain's CDR3 is CASSRDRGTEQYF. The CDR3 DNA sequence: TGTGCCAGCAGCCGGGACAGGGGGACCGAGCAGTACTTC. This rearrangement joins TRBV7-7 to TRBJ2-7; 11 nucleotides align to TRBD1. CDR3 length: 13 amino acids. Germline CDR1 and CDR2: SSHAT and FNYEAQ (reference sequence). The V segment lost 5 bases and the J segment 6 bases; nucleotides outside the gene matches: 3.

The J gene is TRBJ1-1, the V gene TRBV19; no clear D. V was shortened by 2 bases and J by 1 base, with 8 bases between the two germline ends. Germline V gene data show CDR1 as LNHDA and CDR2 as SQIVND (reference sequence). The CDR3 totals 14 residues. The CDR3 bases are TGTGCCAGTAGTATATATTCGGGGAACACTGAAGCTTTCTTT. Encoded protein: CASSIYSGNTEAFF.